These T cell receptor beta chains were read from a single sample in a study of blood T cells in healthy people across ages. A single record per CDR3 protein comes from TCRdb applying MiXCR to the 5' RACE reads. The table records around 1.7 million distinct CDR3 sequences, approximately 28% of them present only once. The specimen was blood. These receptors were obtained from a woman in her 30s in good health. Both conserved end residues are part of each CDR3. A D gene is named only where the DNA matches it firmly. Part of the rows lack a size; the others show once, few, many or a class for expanded clones.

TRBV7-9	TRBJ2-1	.	TRBD1	TGTGCCAGCAGCCCAACGGACAGGGGGCAGTTCTTC	CASSPTDRGQFF
TRBV7-3	TRBJ1-4	many	.	TGTGCCAGCAGCTCCTGTCCTGTTTCGACCGTTGCAACTAATGAAAAACTGTTTTTT	CASSSCPVSTVATNEKLFF
TRBV4-2	TRBJ2-1	.	.	TGTGCCAGCAGCCCCCGGACTATCAATGAGCAGTTCTTC	CASSPRTINEQFF
TRBV29-1	TRBJ2-1	few	TRBD2	TGCAGCACTGGGCGTCGGGGGGATTACAATGAGCAGTTCTTC	CSTGRRGDYNEQFF
TRBV10-3	TRBJ1-5	few	.	TGTGCCATCAGTGAGACCTTTTATAGCAATCAGCCCCAGCATTTT	CAISETFYSNQPQHF
TRBV5-1	TRBJ2-5	few	.	TGCGCCAGCAGCTCGACAACAGTGCAATACGAGACCCAGTACTTC	CASSSTTVQYETQYF
TRBV7-2	TRBJ1-3	.	.	TGTGCCAGCAGCTTAGTTAGGGCTGGAAACACCATATATTTT	CASSLVRAGNTIYF
TRBV27	TRBJ2-7	.	TRBD2	TGTGCCAGCAGTGACACTAGCGCGTTCGAGCAGTACTTC	CASSDTSAFEQYF
TRBV7-2	TRBJ1-5	.	.	TGTGCCAGCAGCATGGGTAGGGGCAATCAGCCCCAGCATTTT	CASSMGRGNQPQHF
TRBV14	TRBJ1-6	few	TRBD1	TGTGCCAGCAGCCCGACAGGGGGCTCACCCCTCCACTTT	CASSPTGGSPLHF
TRBV3-1	TRBJ2-3	.	.	TGTGCCAGCAGCCAAGAAGGCAGGGGGGGAGATACGCAGTATTTT	CASSQEGRGGDTQYF
TRBV28	TRBJ1-2	many	.	TGTGCCAGCAGTTGGCCCGAGGACCGTTCCTATGGCTACACCTTC	CASSWPEDRSYGYTF
TRBV6-1	TRBJ1-1	.	.	TGTGCCAGCCGCATTGCCCTCAACACTGAAGCTTTCTTT	CASRIALNTEAFF
TRBV7-9	TRBJ1-2	few	TRBD1	TGTGCCAGCAGCAAGGACAGGGGTGCCTATGGCTACACCTTC	CASSKDRGAYGYTF
TRBV12-3/TRBV12-4	TRBJ1-1	.	.	TGTGCCAGCAGCCGGGAGGGCGAAGAAGCTTTCTTT	CASSREGEEAFF
TRBV5-5	TRBJ2-7	.	.	TGTGCCAGCAGCTTGTCGGCGACCGATGAGCAGTACTTC	CASSLSATDEQYF
TRBV18	TRBJ2-3	.	TRBD1	TGTGCCAGCTCACCCTCCTCCCGACAGGGACCCACAGATACGCAGTATTTT	CASSPSSRQGPTDTQYF
TRBV12-3/TRBV12-4	TRBJ2-1	.	TRBD1	TGTGCCAGCAGTCCCGATAGCAGCCTGGGGACAGGGGTAGAGACCCAGTTCTTC	CASSPDSSLGTGVETQFF
TRBV11-2	TRBJ1-6	few	.	TGTGCCAGCAGCTTACATAATTCACCCCTCCACTTT	CASSLHNSPLHF
TRBV12-3/TRBV12-4	TRBJ2-1	.	.	TGTGCCAGCCTGGGGGGCGATGAGCAGTTCTTC	CASLGGDEQFF
TRBV3-1	TRBJ2-5	.	TRBD2	TGTGCCAGCAGCCCACATCCAAACCAGCGGGGGGGACGGAAGTACTTC	CASSPHPNQRGGRKYF
TRBV3-1	TRBJ2-3	.	.	TGTGCCAGCAGCCATGGGGGGGCGCGGGGAGATACGCAGTATTTT	CASSHGGARGDTQYF
TRBV11-2	TRBJ2-1	.	TRBD1	TGTGCCAGCAGCCACCGCGGACAGGGGAATGAGCAGTTCTTC	CASSHRGQGNEQFF
TRBV30	TRBJ1-2	.	.	TGTGCCTGGCAGGCAACCAACTATGGCTACACCTTC	CAWQATNYGYTF
TRBV29-1	TRBJ2-4	many	.	TGCAGCGTGGAGGGGAGGGCCAAAAACATTCAGTACTTC	CSVEGRAKNIQYF